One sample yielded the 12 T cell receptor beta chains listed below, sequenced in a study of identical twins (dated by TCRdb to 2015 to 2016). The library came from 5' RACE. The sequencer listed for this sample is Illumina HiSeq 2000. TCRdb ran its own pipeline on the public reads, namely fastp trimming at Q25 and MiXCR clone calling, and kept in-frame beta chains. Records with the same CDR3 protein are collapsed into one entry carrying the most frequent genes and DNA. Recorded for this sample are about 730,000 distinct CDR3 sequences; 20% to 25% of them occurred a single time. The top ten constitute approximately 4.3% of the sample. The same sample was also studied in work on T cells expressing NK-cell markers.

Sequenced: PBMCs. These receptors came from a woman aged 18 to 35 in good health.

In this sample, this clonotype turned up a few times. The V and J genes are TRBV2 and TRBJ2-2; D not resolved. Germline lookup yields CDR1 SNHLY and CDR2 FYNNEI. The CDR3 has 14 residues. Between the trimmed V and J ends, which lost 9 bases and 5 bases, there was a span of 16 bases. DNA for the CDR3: TGTGCCAGTCATTTCGGATCATCTACCGGGGAGCTGTTTTTT. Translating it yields CASHFGSSTGELFF.

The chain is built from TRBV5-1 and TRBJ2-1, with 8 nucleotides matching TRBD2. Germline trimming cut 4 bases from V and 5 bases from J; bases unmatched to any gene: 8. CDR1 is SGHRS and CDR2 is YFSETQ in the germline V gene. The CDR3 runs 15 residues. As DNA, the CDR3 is TGCGCCAGCAGCCCCGGGGGGGCCACGGACAATGAGCAGTTCTTC. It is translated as CASSPGGATDNEQFF. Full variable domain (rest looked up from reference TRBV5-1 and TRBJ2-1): KAGVTQTPRYLIKTRGQQVTLSCSPISGHRSVSWYQQTPGQGLQFLFEYFSETQRNKGNFPGRFSGRQFSNSRSEMNVSTLELGDSALYLCASSPGGATDNEQFFGPGTRLTVL.

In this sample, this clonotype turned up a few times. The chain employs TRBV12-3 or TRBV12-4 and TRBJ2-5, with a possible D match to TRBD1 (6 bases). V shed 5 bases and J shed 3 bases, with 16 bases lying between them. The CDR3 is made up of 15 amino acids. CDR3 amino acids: CASSGGQYLEETQYF. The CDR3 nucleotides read TGTGCCAGCAGTGGGGGACAATACCTCGAAGAGACCCAGTACTTC.

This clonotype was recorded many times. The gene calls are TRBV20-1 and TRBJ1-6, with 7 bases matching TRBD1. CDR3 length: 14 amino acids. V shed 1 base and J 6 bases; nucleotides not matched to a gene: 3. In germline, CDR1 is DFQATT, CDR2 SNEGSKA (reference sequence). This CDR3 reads CSARAGTVNSPLHF. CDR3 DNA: TGCAGTGCTAGAGCCGGGACAGTTAATTCACCCCTCCACTTT.

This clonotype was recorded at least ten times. The CDR3 reads CASSPPHTDTQYF. In DNA form, the CDR3 reads TGTGCCAGCAGCCCCCCTCACACAGATACGCAGTATTTT. The chain couples TRBV5-6 to TRBJ2-3, with D unresolved. V gave up 4 bases and J gave up 2 bases, with 8 bases separating them. The germline V gene encodes CDR1 SGHDT and CDR2 YYEEEE. The CDR3 runs to 13 residues.

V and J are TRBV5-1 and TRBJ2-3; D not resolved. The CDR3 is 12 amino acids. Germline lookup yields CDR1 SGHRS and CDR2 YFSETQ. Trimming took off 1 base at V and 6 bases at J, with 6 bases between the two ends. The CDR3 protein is CASSLRRDTQYF. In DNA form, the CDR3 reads TGCGCCAGCAGCTTGAGGCGGGATACGCAGTATTTT. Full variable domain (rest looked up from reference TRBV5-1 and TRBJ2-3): KAGVTQTPRYLIKTRGQQVTLSCSPISGHRSVSWYQQTPGQGLQFLFEYFSETQRNKGNFPGRFSGRQFSNSRSEMNVSTLELGDSALYLCASSLRRDTQYFGPGTRLTVL.

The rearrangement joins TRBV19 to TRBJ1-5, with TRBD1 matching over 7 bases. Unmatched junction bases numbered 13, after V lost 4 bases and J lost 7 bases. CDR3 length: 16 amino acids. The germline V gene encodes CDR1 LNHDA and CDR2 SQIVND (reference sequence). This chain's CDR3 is CASSTDRQGSGQPQHF. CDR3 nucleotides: TGTGCCAGTAGTACGGACAGGCAGGGCTCGGGGCAGCCCCAGCATTTT.

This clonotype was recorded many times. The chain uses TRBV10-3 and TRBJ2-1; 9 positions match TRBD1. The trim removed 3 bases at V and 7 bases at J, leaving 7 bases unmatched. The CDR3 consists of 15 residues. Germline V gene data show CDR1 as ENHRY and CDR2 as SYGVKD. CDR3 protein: CAISEDRGRSNEQFF. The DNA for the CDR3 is TGTGCCATCAGTGAAGACAGGGGGAGGAGTAATGAGCAGTTCTTC.

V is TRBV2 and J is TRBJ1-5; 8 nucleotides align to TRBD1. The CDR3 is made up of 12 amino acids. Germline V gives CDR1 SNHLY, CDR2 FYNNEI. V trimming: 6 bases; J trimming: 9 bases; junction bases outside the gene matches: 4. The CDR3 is CASRGQGWPQHF. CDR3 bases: TGTGCCAGCAGAGGACAGGGCTGGCCCCAGCATTTT. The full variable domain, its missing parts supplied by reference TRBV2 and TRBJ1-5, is EPEVTQTPSHQVTQMGQEVILRCVPISNHLYFYWYRQILGQKVEFLVSFYNNEISEKSEIFDDQFSVERPDGSNFTLKIRSTKLEDSAMYFCASRGQGWPQHFGDGTRLSIL.

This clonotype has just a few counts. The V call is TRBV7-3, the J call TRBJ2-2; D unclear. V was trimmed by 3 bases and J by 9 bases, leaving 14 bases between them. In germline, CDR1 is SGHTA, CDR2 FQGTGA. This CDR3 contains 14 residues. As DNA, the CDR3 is TGTGCCAGCAGCTTGGCCCTCGGCCAGCGGGAGCTGTTTTTT. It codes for CASSLALGQRELFF.

CDR3 in amino acids: CSASSLGTSGSQETQYF. The CDR3 DNA follows: TGCAGTGCTAGTTCCCTTGGGACTAGCGGGAGTCAAGAGACCCAGTACTTC. The V and J genes are TRBV20-1 and TRBJ2-5; TRBD2 agrees at 14 bases. This CDR3 comprises 17 residues. The germline V gene has CDR1 DFQATT and CDR2 SNEGSKA (reference sequence). V trimming: 3 bases; J trimming: 2 bases; junction bases outside the gene matches: 8.

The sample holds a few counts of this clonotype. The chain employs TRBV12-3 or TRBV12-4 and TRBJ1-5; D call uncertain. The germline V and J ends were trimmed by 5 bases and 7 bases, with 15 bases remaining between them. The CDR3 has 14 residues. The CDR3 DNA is TGTGCCAGCAGTCCTGCGAGTATAGGACAGCCCCAGCATTTT. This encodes CASSPASIGQPQHF.